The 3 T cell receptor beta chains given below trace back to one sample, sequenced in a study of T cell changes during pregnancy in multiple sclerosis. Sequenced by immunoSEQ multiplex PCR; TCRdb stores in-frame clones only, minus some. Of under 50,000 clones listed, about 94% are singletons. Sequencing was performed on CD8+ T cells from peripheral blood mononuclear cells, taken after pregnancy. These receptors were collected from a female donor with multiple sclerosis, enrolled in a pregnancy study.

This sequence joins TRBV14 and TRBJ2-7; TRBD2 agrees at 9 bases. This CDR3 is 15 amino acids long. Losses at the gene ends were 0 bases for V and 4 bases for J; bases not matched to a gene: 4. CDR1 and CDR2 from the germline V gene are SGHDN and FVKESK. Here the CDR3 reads CASSQDGSGSYEQYF. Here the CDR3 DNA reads TGTGCCAGCAGCCAAGATGGTAGCGGGAGTTACGAGCAGTACTTC.

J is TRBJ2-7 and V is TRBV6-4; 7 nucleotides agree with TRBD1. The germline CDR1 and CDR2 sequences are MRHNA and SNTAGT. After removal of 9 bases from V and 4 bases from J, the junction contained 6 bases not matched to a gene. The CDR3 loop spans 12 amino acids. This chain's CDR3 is CASRDRLYEQYF. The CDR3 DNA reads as TGTGCCAGTCGGGACAGATTATACGAGCAGTACTTC.

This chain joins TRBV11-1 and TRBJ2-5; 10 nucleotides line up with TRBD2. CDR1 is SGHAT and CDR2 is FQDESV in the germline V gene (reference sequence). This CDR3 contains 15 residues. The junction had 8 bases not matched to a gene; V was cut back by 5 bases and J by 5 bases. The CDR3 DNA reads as TGTGCCAGCAGCCAGAGCGGGGGGGTCGCCGAGACCCAGTACTTC. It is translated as CASSQSGGVAETQYF. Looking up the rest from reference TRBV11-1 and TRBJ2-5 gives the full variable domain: EAEVAQSPRYKITEKSQAVAFWCDPISGHATLYWYRQILGQGPELLVQFQDESVVDDSQLPKDRFSAERLKGVDSTLKIQPAELGDSAMYLCASSQSGGVAETQYFGPGTRLLVL.